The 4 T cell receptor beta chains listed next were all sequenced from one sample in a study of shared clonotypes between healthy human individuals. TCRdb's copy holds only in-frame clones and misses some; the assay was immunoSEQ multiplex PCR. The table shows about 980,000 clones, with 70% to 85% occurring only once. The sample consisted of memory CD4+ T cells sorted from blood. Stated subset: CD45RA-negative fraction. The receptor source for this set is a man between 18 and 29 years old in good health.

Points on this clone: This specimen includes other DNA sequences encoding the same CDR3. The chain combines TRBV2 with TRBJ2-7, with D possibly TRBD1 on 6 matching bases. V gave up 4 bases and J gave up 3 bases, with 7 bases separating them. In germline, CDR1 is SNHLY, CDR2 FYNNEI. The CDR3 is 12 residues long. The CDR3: CASSGRGYEQYF. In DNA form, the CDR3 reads TGTGCCAGCAGTGGCAGGGGCTACGAGCAGTACTTC.

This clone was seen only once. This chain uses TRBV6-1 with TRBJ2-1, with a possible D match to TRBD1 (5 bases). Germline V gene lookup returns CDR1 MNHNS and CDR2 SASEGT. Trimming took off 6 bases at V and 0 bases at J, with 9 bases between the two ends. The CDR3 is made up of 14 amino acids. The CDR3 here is CASRRQSSYNEQFF. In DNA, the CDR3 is TGTGCCAGCAGAAGACAGAGCTCCTACAATGAGCAGTTCTTC.

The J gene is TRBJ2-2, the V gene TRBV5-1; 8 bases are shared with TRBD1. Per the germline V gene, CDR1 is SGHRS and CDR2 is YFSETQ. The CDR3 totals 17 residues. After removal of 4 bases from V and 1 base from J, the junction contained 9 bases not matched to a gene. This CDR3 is CASSPNRGTGNTGELFF. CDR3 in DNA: TGCGCCAGCAGCCCGAATCGTGGGACAGGGAACACCGGGGAGCTGTTTTTT. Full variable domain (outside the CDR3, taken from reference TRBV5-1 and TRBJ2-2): KAGVTQTPRYLIKTRGQQVTLSCSPISGHRSVSWYQQTPGQGLQFLFEYFSETQRNKGNFPGRFSGRQFSNSRSEMNVSTLELGDSALYLCASSPNRGTGNTGELFFGEGSRLTVL.

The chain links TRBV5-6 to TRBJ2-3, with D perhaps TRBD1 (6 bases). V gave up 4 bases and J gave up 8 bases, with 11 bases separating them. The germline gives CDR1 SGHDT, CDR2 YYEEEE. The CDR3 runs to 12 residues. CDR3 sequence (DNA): TGTGCCAGCAGCACTGGACAGACTACGCAGTATTTT. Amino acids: CASSTGQTTQYF. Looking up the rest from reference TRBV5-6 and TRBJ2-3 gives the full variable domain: DAGVTQSPTHLIKTRGQQVTLRCSPKSGHDTVSWYQQALGQGPQFIFQYYEEEERQRGNFPDRFSGHQFPNYSSELNVNALLLGDSALYLCASSTGQTTQYFGPGTRLTVL.